The entry that follows covers one T cell receptor beta chain sequence. The time point is: cycle 4 day 1 (C4D1), after 5 to 7 weeks of nivolumab. All the patients suffered relapse after autologous stem cell transplantation, and brentuximab vedotin exposure differed. Isolated CD8+ T cells were derived from thawed PBMCs through magnetic negative selection. Trimming removed 2 bases from V and 2 bases from J; junction bases left unmatched: 4. CDR1 and CDR2 (germline): LGHNA, YSLEER. This CDR3 spans 15 amino acids. The sample comes from a study of PD-1 blockade in classical Hodgkin lymphoma. The table came from immunoSEQ multiplex PCR; TCRdb's copy has only in-frame clones and leaves some out. The profile shows about 21,000 clones, more than 75% of them singletons.

The source was CD8+ T cells from blood, collected before the fourth cycle of nivolumab. V and J are TRBV4-3 and TRBJ1-1, with TRBD1 matching over 8 bases. The clonotype originates from a human donor with classical Hodgkin lymphoma. Here the CDR3 reads CASSQLTGVNTEAFF. CDR3 DNA: TGCGCCAGCAGCCAACTGACAGGGGTAAACACTGAAGCTTTCTTT.